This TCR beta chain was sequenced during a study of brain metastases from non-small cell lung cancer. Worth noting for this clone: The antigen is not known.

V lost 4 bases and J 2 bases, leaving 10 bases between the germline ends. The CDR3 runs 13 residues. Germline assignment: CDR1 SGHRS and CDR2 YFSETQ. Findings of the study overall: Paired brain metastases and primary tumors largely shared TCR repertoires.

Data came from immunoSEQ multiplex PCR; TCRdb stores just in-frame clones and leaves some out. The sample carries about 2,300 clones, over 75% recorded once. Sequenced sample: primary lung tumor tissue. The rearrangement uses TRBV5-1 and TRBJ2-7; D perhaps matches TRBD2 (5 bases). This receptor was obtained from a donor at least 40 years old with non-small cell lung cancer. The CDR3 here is CASSPVEAYEQYF. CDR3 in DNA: TGCGCCAGCAGCCCCGTGGAGGCCTACGAGCAGTACTTC.